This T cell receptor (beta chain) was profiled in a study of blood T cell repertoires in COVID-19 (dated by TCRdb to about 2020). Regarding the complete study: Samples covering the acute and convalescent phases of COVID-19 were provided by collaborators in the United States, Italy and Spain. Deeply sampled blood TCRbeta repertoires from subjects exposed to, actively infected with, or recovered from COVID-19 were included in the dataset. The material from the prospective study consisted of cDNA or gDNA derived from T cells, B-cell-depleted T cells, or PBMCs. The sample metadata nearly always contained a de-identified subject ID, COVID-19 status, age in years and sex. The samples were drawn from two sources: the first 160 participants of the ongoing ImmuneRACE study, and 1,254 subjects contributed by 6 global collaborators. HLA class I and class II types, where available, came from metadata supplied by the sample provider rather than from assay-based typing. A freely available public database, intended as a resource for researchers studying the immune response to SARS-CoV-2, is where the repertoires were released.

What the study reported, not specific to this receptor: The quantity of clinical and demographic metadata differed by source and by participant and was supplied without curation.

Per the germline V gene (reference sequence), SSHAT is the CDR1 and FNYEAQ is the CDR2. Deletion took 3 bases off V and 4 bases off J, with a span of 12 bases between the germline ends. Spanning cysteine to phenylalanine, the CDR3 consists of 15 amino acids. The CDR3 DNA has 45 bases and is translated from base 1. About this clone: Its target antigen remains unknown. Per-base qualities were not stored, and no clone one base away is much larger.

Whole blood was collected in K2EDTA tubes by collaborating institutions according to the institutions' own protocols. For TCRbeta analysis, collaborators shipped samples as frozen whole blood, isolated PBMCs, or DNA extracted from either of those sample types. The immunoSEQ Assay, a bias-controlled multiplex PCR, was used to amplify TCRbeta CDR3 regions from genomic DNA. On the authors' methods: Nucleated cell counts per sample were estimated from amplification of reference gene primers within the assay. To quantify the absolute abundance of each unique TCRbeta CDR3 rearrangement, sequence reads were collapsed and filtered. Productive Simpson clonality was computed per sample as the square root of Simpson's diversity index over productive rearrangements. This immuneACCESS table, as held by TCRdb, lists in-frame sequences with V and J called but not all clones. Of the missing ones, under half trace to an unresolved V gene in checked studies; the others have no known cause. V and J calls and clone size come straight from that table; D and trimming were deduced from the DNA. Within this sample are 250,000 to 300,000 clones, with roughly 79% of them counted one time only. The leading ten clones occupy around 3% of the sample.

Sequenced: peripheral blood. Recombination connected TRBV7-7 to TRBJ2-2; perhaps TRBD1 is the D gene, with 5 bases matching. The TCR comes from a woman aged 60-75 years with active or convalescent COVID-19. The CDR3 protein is CASSFGAIGTGELFF. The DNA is TGTGCCAGCAGCTTTGGGGCGATCGGCACCGGGGAGCTGTTTTTT.